This T cell receptor (beta chain) was identified in a study of control samples from healthy donors and cancer patients. Deletions cut 1 base from V and 1 base from J, with 11 bases between. Germline CDR1 reads MGHRA; CDR2 reads YSYEKL. This CDR3 is 15 amino acids long. Some clones are missing from TCRdb's copy, which holds only in-frame ones; the method was immunoSEQ multiplex PCR. The sample has over 15,000 clones, about four fifths seen once; the top ten hold under 35%. This clone was seen only once. The TCR was taken from a man of 80 years or more with head and neck cancer. The V call is TRBV4-1, the J call TRBJ2-7; D is unclear. Sequenced: PBMCs. The CDR3 is CASSQGPGDSYEQYF. CDR3 DNA: TGCGCCAGCAGCCAAGGCCCCGGAGATTCCTACGAGCAGTACTTC.